One and the same sample provided the 31 T cell receptor beta chains below, sequenced in a study of blood T cell repertoires in COVID-19. This table comes from immunoSEQ multiplex PCR, and its TCRdb copy is limited to in-frame clones, with some not included. The sample lists more than 400,000 clones; about nine tenths were seen once. Sample: PBMCs or T cells enriched from blood (not recorded which). The origin of the receptors is a woman younger than 35 who had recovered from COVID-19.

This sequence joins TRBV4-2 and TRBJ1-4, with D perhaps matching TRBD1 (6 bases). The germline CDR1 and CDR2 sequences are LGHNA and YNFKEQ. Trimming left V 1 base short and J 8 bases short, with 14 bases between. The CDR3 totals 15 residues. The CDR3 reads CASSQGPGASEKLFF. CDR3 nucleotides: TGTGCCAGCAGCCAAGGGCCAGGGGCCTCAGAAAAACTGTTTTTT.

This chain joins TRBV9 and TRBJ1-6; weak D call: TRBD1 (5 bases). This CDR3 contains 15 residues. The germline V and J ends were trimmed by 2 bases and 7 bases, with 13 bases remaining between them. From germline, CDR1 is SGDLS and CDR2 YYNGEE. Here the CDR3 reads CASSVDRIGNSPLHF. The CDR3 DNA reads TGTGCCAGCAGCGTTGACAGAATCGGCAATTCACCCCTCCACTTT. Full variable domain (outside the CDR3, taken from reference TRBV9 and TRBJ1-6): DSGVTQTPKHLITATGQRVTLRCSPRSGDLSVYWYQQSLDQGLQFLIQYYNGEERAKGNILERFSAQQFPDLHSELNLSSLELGDSALYFCASSVDRIGNSPLHFGNGTRLTVT.

This clone showed up just once. The chain couples TRBV6-5 to TRBJ2-7; 11 nucleotides match TRBD1. V gave up 5 bases and J gave up 2 bases; unmatched junction bases: 2. CDR1 is MNHEY and CDR2 is SVGAGI in the germline V gene. CDR3 size: 14 residues. CDR3 loop: CASSRTGGPYEQYF. Written as DNA, the CDR3 is TGTGCCAGCAGTCGGACAGGGGGCCCCTACGAGCAGTACTTC.

J is TRBJ2-1 and V is TRBV19; D possibly corresponds to TRBD2 (6 bases). V lost 3 bases, J lost 5 bases, and 11 bases lay in between. This CDR3 has 14 residues. From germline, CDR1 is LNHDA and CDR2 SQIVND (reference sequence). CDR3 nucleotide sequence: TGTGCCAGTAGTATGGGAGGACTCGACAATGAGCAGTTCTTC. Translated: CASSMGGLDNEQFF.

This chain links TRBV15 with TRBJ2-3, with D uncertain. Deletions cut 2 bases from V and 3 bases from J, with 15 bases between. The CDR3 contains 16 residues. Germline CDR1 is LNHNV and CDR2 is YYDKDF (reference sequence). The CDR3 is CATSRPRQAGTDTQYF. CDR3 bases: TGTGCCACCAGCAGACCCAGACAAGCCGGTACAGATACGCAGTATTTT. Based on the CDR3 plus reference TRBV15 and TRBJ2-3, the full variable domain is DAMVIQNPRYQVTQFGKPVTLSCSQTLNHNVMYWYQQKSSQAPKLLFHYYDKDFNNEADTPDNFQSRRPNTSFCFLDIRSPGLGDTAMYLCATSRPRQAGTDTQYFGPGTRLTVL.

The chain employs TRBV5-1 and TRBJ2-2, with D possibly matching TRBD2 (6 bases). The V gene's germline CDR1 is SGHRS and CDR2 YFSETQ. The ends were cut back, 3 bases at V and 5 bases at J, with 17 bases in the middle. The CDR3 runs to 16 residues. The CDR3 loop is CASSSQTSAGTGELFF. The DNA for the CDR3 is TGCGCCAGCAGCTCCCAGACAAGTGCGGGGACCGGGGAGCTGTTTTTT.

V and J are TRBV30 and TRBJ1-6; D unresolved. V was clipped by 4 bases and J by 9 bases, with 16 bases between them. CDR1 and CDR2 (germline): GTSNPN, SVGIG (reference sequence). This CDR3 comprises 14 residues. This CDR3 reads CAWNPLGEGSPLHF. The CDR3 region has the DNA TGTGCCTGGAACCCCCTCGGAGAAGGTTCACCCCTCCACTTT.

The rearrangement joins TRBV28 to TRBJ1-2; D may be TRBD1 (5 bases). V lost 5 bases and J 8 bases, leaving 18 bases between the germline ends. This CDR3 has 14 amino acids. Germline V gene data show CDR1 as MDHEN and CDR2 as SYDVKM. The CDR3 reads CASSTYYPQGGYTF. For the CDR3, the DNA is TGTGCCAGCAGTACCTACTATCCCCAGGGAGGCTACACCTTC.

Note on this clone: This same CDR3 is encoded by further DNA sequences in the sample. The genes are TRBV30 and TRBJ2-7; no firm D call. The V gene lost 0 bases and the J gene lost 0 bases, with 9 bases spanning the gap. Germline V CDR1 and CDR2: GTSNPN, SVGIG (reference sequence). The length of the CDR3 is 14 residues. The CDR3 DNA follows: TGTGCCTGGAGTGTACCACATCTCTCCTACGAGCAGTACTTC. It codes for CAWSVPHLSYEQYF.

The chain recombines TRBV2 with TRBJ1-6; tentatively, D is TRBD1 (6 bases). Germline values: CDR1 SNHLY, CDR2 FYNNEI. The length of the CDR3 is 14 residues. V was pared by 6 bases and J by 10 bases, with 16 bases between. The CDR3 DNA reads TGTGCCAGCAGGGACGCAGGGGTTCGCTCACCCCTCCACTTT. It is translated as CASRDAGVRSPLHF.

The chain links TRBV7-3 to TRBJ2-5; D gene uncertain. CDR3 length equals 13 residues. Germline V CDR1 and CDR2: SGHTA, FQGTGA. Trimming left V 2 bases short and J 2 bases short, with 6 bases between. CDR3 sequence: CASSLVPQETQYF. As DNA, the CDR3 is TGTGCCAGCAGCTTAGTCCCACAAGAGACCCAGTACTTC.

With regard to this clone: The sample carries other DNA sequences with the same CDR3. This chain joins TRBV9 and TRBJ1-3; 10 nucleotides match TRBD1. The CDR3 has 15 residues. V lost 2 bases and J lost 4; bases outside the gene matches: 3. The germline gives CDR1 SGDLS, CDR2 YYNGEE. In DNA, the CDR3 is TGTGCCAGCAGCGTGGGACAGGGGTCCGGAAACACCATATATTTT. Translating it yields CASSVGQGSGNTIYF.

V gene TRBV5-1 combines with J gene TRBJ2-5; perhaps TRBD2 as D (5 bases). V was clipped by 0 bases and J by 4 bases, with 13 bases between them. CDR3 size: 15 residues. Germline CDR1 reads SGHRS; CDR2 reads YFSETQ. The CDR3 sequence: CASSLGLGGGETQYF. The CDR3 region has the DNA TGCGCCAGCAGCTTGGGGTTGGGTGGAGGAGAGACCCAGTACTTC. The whole variable domain, remainder taken from reference TRBV5-1 and TRBJ2-5, is KAGVTQTPRYLIKTRGQQVTLSCSPISGHRSVSWYQQTPGQGLQFLFEYFSETQRNKGNFPGRFSGRQFSNSRSEMNVSTLELGDSALYLCASSLGLGGGETQYFGPGTRLLVL.

CDR3 bases: TGCGCCAGCAGCTTGAGGGGGAGTTCCCCGATCGATGAGCAGTTCTTC. Translation: CASSLRGSSPIDEQFF. The V and J genes are TRBV5-1 and TRBJ2-1, with D possibly being TRBD1 (6 bases). Germline V gene data show CDR1 as SGHRS and CDR2 as YFSETQ. The CDR3 length is 16 residues. Between the trimmed V and J ends, which lost 1 base and 8 bases, there was a span of 19 bases.

The V call is TRBV28, the J call TRBJ2-1, with D possibly being TRBD1 (6 bases). Trimming stripped 3 bases from V and 10 bases from J, with 22 bases between. Germline V gene lookup returns CDR1 MDHEN and CDR2 SYDVKM. This CDR3 has 16 amino acids. The CDR3 spells CASSFLILNGGQEQFF. CDR3 DNA: TGTGCCAGCAGTTTTTTAATTCTCAATGGGGGACAAGAGCAGTTCTTC.

The CDR3 spells CASSLKPPLNTEAFF. CDR3 nucleotides: TGTGCCAGCTCCTTGAAGCCTCCCTTGAACACTGAAGCTTTCTTT. The chain links TRBV27 to TRBJ1-1; D is uncertain. The CDR3 contains 15 residues. The germline CDR1 and CDR2 sequences are MNHEY and SMNVEV (reference sequence). V lost 8 bases to trimming and J lost 0 bases, with 16 bases between them.

The rearrangement uses TRBV6-1 and TRBJ2-6, with D tentatively TRBD1 (6 bases). Germline V gene lookup returns CDR1 MNHNS and CDR2 SASEGT. Trimming took off 3 bases at V and 3 bases at J, with 21 bases between the two ends. The CDR3 extends over 19 amino acids. CDR3 DNA sequence: TGTGCCAGCAGTGACTACCGGGACACGGCTAGTGGTGGGGCCAACGTCCTGACTTTC. Protein product: CASSDYRDTASGGANVLTF.

The chain uses TRBV10-1 and TRBJ2-7; D is ambiguous. CDR1 is WNHNN, CDR2 SYGVQD, per germline (reference sequence). The CDR3 extends over 10 amino acids. The V end was cut by 11 bases, the J end by 3 bases, with 8 bases between. The chain's CDR3 is CAPPRYEQYF. DNA for the CDR3: TGCGCCCCCCCCCGCTACGAGCAGTACTTC.

This chain joins TRBV5-1 and TRBJ2-7; no clear D gene. V gave up 1 base and J gave up 3 bases, with 8 bases separating them. The germline CDR1 and CDR2 sequences are SGHRS and YFSETQ. This CDR3 contains 13 residues. CDR3 sequence: CASSLTTYYEQYF. CDR3 bases: TGCGCCAGCAGCTTGACTACCTACTACGAGCAGTACTTC.

This clone appeared a few times. The V call is TRBV10-3, the J call TRBJ2-3, with TRBD2 matching 7 bases. V gave up 8 bases and J gave up 4 bases; unmatched junction bases: 9. This CDR3 contains 14 residues. In germline, CDR1 is ENHRY, CDR2 SYGVKD. CDR3 DNA sequence: TGTGCCATCCGAGGTGCGGGGGAACCAGATACGCAGTATTTT. Its translation: CAIRGAGEPDTQYF.

The chain has TRBV2 and TRBJ2-7; 8 bases fit TRBD2. CDR3 size: 16 residues. Trimming removed 2 bases from V and 2 bases from J; junction bases left unmatched: 8. CDR1 SNHLY and CDR2 FYNNEI come from the germline V gene. For the CDR3, the DNA is TGTGCCAGCAGTGAATACGGGGGGGAGTGGACCTACGAGCAGTACTTC. Translating gives CASSEYGGEWTYEQYF.

Of note for this clone: Other DNA sequences from this sample encode an identical CDR3 as well. The chain recombines TRBV30 with TRBJ1-2; TRBD1 matches at 8 bases. The CDR3 contains 13 residues. J lost 4 bases, V lost 2 bases, and 3 bases had no gene match. Per the germline V gene, CDR1 is GTSNPN and CDR2 is SVGIG (reference sequence). CDR3 sequence: CAWSPDRGYGYTF. The CDR3 DNA reads TGTGCCTGGAGTCCTGACAGGGGCTATGGCTACACCTTC.

J is TRBJ2-2 and V is TRBV7-2; D is unclear. CDR3 length: 13 amino acids. Between the trimmed V and J ends, which lost 2 bases and 6 bases, there was a span of 7 bases. Germline assignment: CDR1 SGHTA and CDR2 FQGNSA. The CDR3 sequence is CASSLLFSGELFF. The CDR3 DNA reads as TGTGCCAGCAGCTTACTTTTCTCCGGGGAGCTGTTTTTT.

CDR3 coding DNA: TGTGCCAGCAAAATACAGGGATCTAATGAAAAACTGTTTTTT. Translation: CASKIQGSNEKLFF. This rearrangement joins TRBV6-5 to TRBJ1-4; TRBD1 might be the D (6 bases). This CDR3 region has 14 residues. V was shortened by 7 bases and J by 3 bases, with 12 bases between the two germline ends. CDR1 is MNHEY, CDR2 SVGAGI, per germline.

The rearrangement joins TRBV25-1 to TRBJ1-1; 8 bases match TRBD1. Germline-derived CDR1 and CDR2 are MGHDK and SYGVNS. This CDR3 comprises 16 residues. V lost 3 bases, J lost 4 bases, and 10 bases stayed unmatched. The CDR3 nucleotides are TGTGCCAGCAGTGATTACCCAGGGGGCGCCGGCACTGAAGCTTTCTTT. This translates into CASSDYPGGAGTEAFF. Using reference TRBV25-1 and TRBJ1-1 for the parts outside the CDR3, the full variable domain is EADIYQTPRYLVIGTGKKITLECSQTMGHDKMYWYQQDPGMELHLIHYSYGVNSTEKGDLSSESTVSRIRTEHFPLTLESARPSHTSQYLCASSDYPGGAGTEAFFGQGTRLTVV.

V is TRBV30 and J is TRBJ1-1, with D possibly TRBD1 on 6 matching bases. Trimming removed 2 bases from V and 5 bases from J, with 12 bases in between. CDR1 GTSNPN and CDR2 SVGIG come from the germline V gene (reference sequence). The CDR3 is made up of 13 amino acids. The CDR3 protein is CAWSQGLGTEAFF. CDR3 DNA: TGTGCCTGGAGTCAGGGGTTAGGGACTGAAGCTTTCTTT.

CDR3 in DNA: TGTGCCAGCAGCCTGGTCGCGGGGGCCACAGATACGCAGTATTTT. Residues: CASSLVAGATDTQYF. The gene calls are TRBV5-6 and TRBJ2-3, with D perhaps matching TRBD2 (7 bases). Germline CDR1 reads SGHDT; CDR2 reads YYEEEE. The CDR3 runs to 15 residues. V gave up 4 bases and J gave up 2 bases, with 14 bases separating them.

The chain has TRBV19 and TRBJ2-2; 7 nucleotides agree with TRBD1. V lost 7 bases, J lost 8 bases, and 13 bases stayed unmatched. This CDR3 has 15 residues. Germline lookup yields CDR1 LNHDA and CDR2 SQIVND (reference sequence). CDR3 protein: CASKTGQELAGELFF. CDR3 nucleotides: TGTGCCAGTAAGACAGGGCAAGAACTGGCTGGGGAGCTGTTTTTT.

This rearrangement joins TRBV30 to TRBJ1-1; 9 bases fit TRBD1. This CDR3 spans 15 amino acids. V dropped 0 bases and J dropped 3; count of bases not matched to a gene: 5. CDR1 GTSNPN and CDR2 SVGIG come from the germline V gene (reference sequence). CDR3 nucleotide sequence: TGTGCCTGGAGTGTCCTACAGGGGGCCTACACTGAAGCTTTCTTT. It encodes CAWSVLQGAYTEAFF.

V and J are TRBV3-1 (or the pseudogene TRBV3-2) and TRBJ2-3; 8 nucleotides match TRBD2. The junction had 6 bases not matched to a gene; V was cut back by 3 bases and J by 4 bases. Germline values: CDR1 LGHDT, CDR2 YNNKEL (reference sequence). CDR3 length equals 15 residues. CDR3 DNA: TGTGCCAGCAGCCATCCATCCGGGGGGGCAGATACGCAGTATTTT. It is translated as CASSHPSGGADTQYF.

V usage is TRBV3-1 (or the pseudogene TRBV3-2) and J usage is TRBJ1-2; 7 bases are a match to TRBD1. This CDR3 comprises 15 residues. Germline loops: CDR1 LGHDT, CDR2 YNNKEL (reference sequence). Trimming took 4 bases from V and 1 from J; bases not matched to a gene: 6. In DNA form, the CDR3 reads TGTGCCAGCAGCCGCCGACAGGGCGGTAACTATGGCTACACCTTC. It encodes CASSRRQGGNYGYTF.